The rows below give T cell receptor beta chains drawn from one sample of a study of beta chain features in type 1 diabetes. The method was immunoSEQ multiplex PCR; TCRdb's version includes in-frame clones alone and lacks a portion of them. In the table there are about 210,000 clones, about 11% of which are singletons. The sequenced material came from central memory CD4+ T cells from blood. All receptors derive from a man younger than 35 in good health. CDR3s include the opening cysteine and the closing phenylalanine or tryptophan. D genes are given only for firm matches. Expanded clones are given a class, and other clones once, few, many or no size at all.

D,length,J,V,size,CDR3,DNA
.,15,TRBJ1-2,TRBV6-5,.,CASRTGVVGGYGYTF,TGTGCCAGCAGAACTGGAGTAGTAGGGGGATATGGCTACACCTTC
.,13,TRBJ1-2,TRBV9,.,CASSVGANYGYTF,TGTGCCAGCAGCGTGGGAGCTAACTATGGCTACACCTTC
TRBD2,17,TRBJ2-3,TRBV5-1,few,CASSSGLAGGGTDTQYF,TGCGCCAGCAGCTCCGGACTAGCTGGAGGGGGGACAGATACGCAGTATTTT
.,13,TRBJ2-5,TRBV4-2,few,CASSPDGQETQYF,TGTGCCAGCAGCCCCGACGGACAAGAGACCCAGTACTTC
TRBD1,14,TRBJ1-2,TRBV9,.,CASSVATGVYGYTF,TGTGCCAGCAGCGTAGCTACAGGGGTCTATGGCTACACCTTC
TRBD1,15,TRBJ2-6,TRBV5-1,few,CASRPDRGGANVLTF,TGCGCCAGCAGGCCTGACAGGGGTGGGGCCAACGTCCTGACTTTC
.,14,TRBJ2-7,TRBV6-5,few,CASSPRTESYEQYF,TGTGCCAGCAGCCCACGGACGGAATCCTACGAGCAGTACTTC
TRBD1,15,TRBJ2-1,TRBV28,.,CASSHAGTGGNEQFF,TGTGCCAGCAGCCACGCCGGGACAGGGGGAAATGAGCAGTTCTTC
TRBD2,16,TRBJ2-7,TRBV27,.,CASSLKVAGLAYEQYF,TGTGCCAGCAGTTTAAAAGTGGCAGGACTAGCGTACGAGCAGTACTTC
.,12,TRBJ2-5,TRBV5-1,few,CASWQIQETQYF,TGCGCCAGCTGGCAGATCCAAGAGACCCAGTACTTC
.,13,TRBJ2-7,TRBV30,.,CAWSIRISYEQYF,TGTGCCTGGAGTATAAGGATCTCCTACGAGCAGTACTTC
.,13,TRBJ2-7,TRBV13,.,CASSLGQNYEQYF,TGTGCCAGCAGCCTCGGACAGAACTACGAGCAGTACTTC
.,15,TRBJ2-3,TRBV30,.,CAWSGLGKGTDTQYF,TGTGCCTGGAGTGGTTTGGGGAAAGGCACAGATACGCAGTATTTT
.,13,TRBJ2-7,TRBV2,many,CASNGVYSYEQYF,TGTGCCAGCAATGGGGTCTACTCCTACGAGCAGTACTTC
TRBD1,17,TRBJ2-7,TRBV5-1,few,CASSPQAGTGISYEQYF,TGCGCCAGCAGCCCGCAGGCGGGGACAGGGATTTCCTACGAGCAGTACTTC